The rows below give T cell receptor beta chains drawn from one sample of a study of cytotoxic CD8 clonotypes in ibrutinib-treated CLL. Here immunoSEQ multiplex PCR was the method, and the copy in TCRdb shows in-frame clones only, minus some. Seen here are 150,000 to 200,000 clones, around nine tenths observed once, and the top ten hold over 2.5%. Sequenced material: PBMCs, taken at disease progression, from a patient treated with ibrutinib. These receptors came from a human donor with chronic lymphocytic leukemia. Each CDR3 is given with its conserved first and last residue. Fields, in order: clone size, D gene, J gene, V gene, CDR3 protein, CDR3 DNA. The D gene is left open where the match is weak. Expanded clones get a size class; other rows say once, few or many, or leave the size out.

abundance: NA; d_gene: NA; j_gene: TRBJ1-1; v_gene: TRBV18; CDR3aa: CASSPFLEATEAFF; CDR3nt: TGTGCCAGCTCACCATTTTTGGAGGCGACTGAAGCTTTCTTT
abundance: NA; d_gene: TRBD2; j_gene: TRBJ2-3; v_gene: TRBV5-4; CDR3aa: CASSLGPIGTSGGMYTQYF; CDR3nt: TGTGCCAGCAGCTTGGGCCCCATTGGGACTAGCGGGGGGATGTATACGCAGTATTTT
abundance: NA; d_gene: NA; j_gene: TRBJ1-4; v_gene: TRBV6-5; CDR3aa: CASSYWGGATNEKLFF; CDR3nt: TGTGCCAGCAGTTATTGGGGGGGCGCAACTAATGAAAAACTGTTTTTT
abundance: NA; d_gene: TRBD1; j_gene: TRBJ1-4; v_gene: TRBV6-1; CDR3aa: CATRDRDVEKLFF; CDR3nt: TGTGCCACCCGGGACAGGGATGTTGAAAAACTGTTTTTT
abundance: NA; d_gene: NA; j_gene: TRBJ1-3; v_gene: TRBV5-6; CDR3aa: CASSHRNSGNTIYF; CDR3nt: TGTGCCAGCAGTCACAGGAACTCTGGAAACACCATATATTTT
abundance: NA; d_gene: NA; j_gene: TRBJ2-7; v_gene: TRBV19; CDR3aa: CASSSEGGSYEQYF; CDR3nt: TGTGCCAGTAGTAGTGAGGGGGGCTCCTACGAGCAGTACTTC
abundance: NA; d_gene: TRBD1; j_gene: TRBJ2-7; v_gene: TRBV7-7; CDR3aa: CASSLVGGHEQYF; CDR3nt: TGTGCTAGCAGCTTAGTAGGGGGCCACGAGCAGTACTTC
abundance: NA; d_gene: NA; j_gene: TRBJ2-1; v_gene: TRBV7-3; CDR3aa: CASSFSGDYNEQFF; CDR3nt: TGTGCCAGCAGCTTCTCGGGGGACTACAATGAGCAGTTCTTC
abundance: NA; d_gene: NA; j_gene: TRBJ2-5; v_gene: TRBV9; CDR3aa: CASSVAGWGQETQYF; CDR3nt: TGTGCCAGCAGCGTAGCCGGGTGGGGCCAAGAGACCCAGTACTTC
abundance: NA; d_gene: NA; j_gene: TRBJ2-5; v_gene: TRBV5-6; CDR3aa: CASSSRRTSPQETQYF; CDR3nt: TGTGCCAGCAGTAGCAGGAGAACCTCACCCCAAGAGACCCAGTACTTC
abundance: once; d_gene: TRBD1; j_gene: TRBJ2-7; v_gene: TRBV9; CDR3aa: CASSGRTGGSEQYF; CDR3nt: TGTGCCAGCAGCGGGAGGACAGGGGGATCCGAGCAGTACTTC
abundance: NA; d_gene: NA; j_gene: TRBJ1-1; v_gene: TRBV14; CDR3aa: CASSLSGNTEAFF; CDR3nt: TGTGCCAGCAGCCTTTCCGGGAACACTGAAGCTTTCTTT
abundance: NA; d_gene: NA; j_gene: TRBJ2-1; v_gene: TRBV7-9; CDR3aa: CASSLGSNHYNEQFF; CDR3nt: TGTGCCAGCAGCTTAGGCAGCAACCACTACAATGAGCAGTTCTTC
abundance: NA; d_gene: NA; j_gene: TRBJ2-2; v_gene: TRBV7-3; CDR3aa: CASSPTSGVTGELFF; CDR3nt: TGTGCCAGCAGCCCGACTTCCGGGGTCACCGGGGAGCTGTTTTTT
abundance: once; d_gene: NA; j_gene: TRBJ2-7; v_gene: TRBV5-1; CDR3aa: CASSFYGLEAYEQYF; CDR3nt: TGCGCCAGCAGCTTCTATGGACTGGAAGCCTACGAGCAGTACTTC
abundance: NA; d_gene: TRBD1; j_gene: TRBJ2-1; v_gene: TRBV9; CDR3aa: CASSAPTGGLRNEQFF; CDR3nt: TGTGCCAGCAGCGCCCCGACAGGGGGCTTAAGAAATGAGCAGTTCTTC
abundance: NA; d_gene: TRBD2; j_gene: TRBJ2-7; v_gene: TRBV5-6; CDR3aa: CASSFGPGGIAQYF; CDR3nt: TGTGCCAGCAGCTTTGGGCCGGGAGGGATCGCGCAGTACTTC
abundance: NA; d_gene: NA; j_gene: TRBJ2-3; v_gene: TRBV19; CDR3aa: CASSNRALSTDTQYF; CDR3nt: TGTGCCAGTTCGAACAGAGCCCTTAGCACAGATACGCAGTATTTT
abundance: NA; d_gene: TRBD1; j_gene: TRBJ2-7; v_gene: TRBV4-1; CDR3aa: CASSQAGQGHEQYF; CDR3nt: TGCGCCAGCAGCCAAGCCGGACAGGGGCACGAGCAGTACTTC
abundance: NA; d_gene: TRBD1; j_gene: TRBJ2-2; v_gene: TRBV5-1; CDR3aa: CASSLPNGTGGNTGELFF; CDR3nt: TGCGCCAGCAGCTTGCCCAACGGGACAGGGGGGAACACCGGGGAGCTGTTTTTT
abundance: once; d_gene: NA; j_gene: TRBJ1-2; v_gene: TRBV27; CDR3aa: CASSLSKGNYGYTF; CDR3nt: TGTGCCAGCAGTTTATCGAAGGGAAACTATGGCTACACCTTC
abundance: NA; d_gene: NA; j_gene: TRBJ2-5; v_gene: TRBV4-3; CDR3aa: CASSQDLSRAPLLSGETQYF; CDR3nt: TGCGCCAGCAGCCAAGATCTATCTAGGGCTCCTCTCCTCTCGGGGGAGACCCAGTACTTC
abundance: NA; d_gene: TRBD2; j_gene: TRBJ2-1; v_gene: TRBV6-4; CDR3aa: CASSTSGRAIDEQFF; CDR3nt: TGTGCCAGCAGCACTAGCGGGAGGGCCATCGATGAGCAGTTCTTC
abundance: NA; d_gene: NA; j_gene: TRBJ1-2; v_gene: TRBV5-6; CDR3aa: CASSLGTDYGYTF; CDR3nt: TGTGCCAGCAGCTTGGGGACAGACTATGGCTACACCTTC
abundance: NA; d_gene: TRBD1; j_gene: TRBJ2-1; v_gene: TRBV18; CDR3aa: CASSPLGTGGFDEQFF; CDR3nt: TGTGCCAGCTCACCTCTCGGGACAGGGGGTTTCGATGAGCAGTTCTTC
abundance: NA; d_gene: NA; j_gene: TRBJ2-5; v_gene: TRBV7-6; CDR3aa: CASSPFKETQYF; CDR3nt: TGTGCCAGCAGCCCGTTTAAAGAGACCCAGTACTTC
abundance: NA; d_gene: NA; j_gene: TRBJ2-3; v_gene: TRBV18; CDR3aa: CASSRAAGAKGTDTQYF; CDR3nt: TGTGCCAGCTCACGGGCTGCGGGGGCGAAGGGCACAGATACGCAGTATTTT